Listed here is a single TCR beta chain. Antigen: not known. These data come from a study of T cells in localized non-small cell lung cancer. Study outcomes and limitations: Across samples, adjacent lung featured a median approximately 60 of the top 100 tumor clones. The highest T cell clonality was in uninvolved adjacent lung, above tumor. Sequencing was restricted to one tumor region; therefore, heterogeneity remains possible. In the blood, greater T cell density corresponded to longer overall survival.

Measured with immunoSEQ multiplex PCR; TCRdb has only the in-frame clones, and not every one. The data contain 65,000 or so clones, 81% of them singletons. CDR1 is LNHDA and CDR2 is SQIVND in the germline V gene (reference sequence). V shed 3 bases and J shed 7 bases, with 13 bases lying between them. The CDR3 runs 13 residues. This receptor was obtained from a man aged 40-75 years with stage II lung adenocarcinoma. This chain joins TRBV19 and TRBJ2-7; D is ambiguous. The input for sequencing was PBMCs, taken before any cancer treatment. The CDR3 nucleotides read TGTGCCAGTAGTATTTCCGCCCCGGAAGAGCAGTACTTC. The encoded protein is CASSISAPEEQYF.